The clone carrying this T cell receptor (beta chain) was observed once. Sequencing used immunoSEQ multiplex PCR; TCRdb keeps in-frame clones, though not all of them. This table holds roughly 35,000 clones, around 93% found once. Blood samples were obtained at baseline, cycle 4 day 1, and cycle 7 day 1. The sample belongs to a study of OX40 agonist ivuxolimab in advanced cancers. Study background: Three patients got partial responses; one had hepatocellular carcinoma and two had cutaneous melanoma.

Germline V lookup: CDR1 PRHDT, CDR2 FYEKMQ (reference sequence). V was cut by 4 bases and J by 4 bases, with 13 bases left in between. The CDR3 has 15 amino acids. The input for sequencing was CD4+ or CD8+ T cells sorted from blood, taken in a trial of the OX40 agonist ivuxolimab. The receptor's source is an adult with an advanced solid tumor such as melanoma, head and neck, liver or kidney cancer. The chain carries TRBV13 and TRBJ2-2; D might be TRBD1 or TRBD2, each matching 5 bases. The CDR3 spells CASSSRDPTTGELFF. In nucleotides, the CDR3 is TGTGCCAGCAGCTCAAGGGACCCAACCACCGGGGAGCTGTTTTTT.